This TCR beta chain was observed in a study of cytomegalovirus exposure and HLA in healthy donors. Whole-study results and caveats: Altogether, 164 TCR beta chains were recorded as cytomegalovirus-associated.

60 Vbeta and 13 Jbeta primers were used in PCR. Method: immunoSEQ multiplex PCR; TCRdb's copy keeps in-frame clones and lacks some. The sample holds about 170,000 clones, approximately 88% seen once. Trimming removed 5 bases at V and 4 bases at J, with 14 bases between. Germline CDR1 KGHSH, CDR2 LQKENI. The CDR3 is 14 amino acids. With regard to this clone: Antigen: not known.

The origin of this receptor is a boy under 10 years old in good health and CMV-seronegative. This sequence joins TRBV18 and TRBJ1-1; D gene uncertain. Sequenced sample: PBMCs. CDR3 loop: CASSDTRPATEAFF. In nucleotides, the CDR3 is TGTGCCAGCTCAGACACTCGGCCGGCCACTGAAGCTTTCTTT.